This passage covers 10 T cell receptor beta chains from one sample sequenced in a study of cytomegalovirus exposure and HLA in healthy donors (dated by TCRdb to 2017 to 2019). The library relied on the immunoSEQ multiplex PCR assay. The multiplex PCR relied on a mix of 60 forward primers for TCR Vbeta segments and 13 reverse primers for TCR Jbeta segments. Drawn from immuneACCESS, this table holds only the in-frame rearrangements with V and J called that TCRdb kept. Clones are partly lost; checked studies trace under half to an unresolved V gene and leave the rest unexplained. Present in this sample are under 200,000 clones, roughly 83% of which were seen just once. The ten largest clones capture around 0.37% of the sample. Sequencing was done on a sample of PBMCs. These receptors were obtained from a boy between 2 and 10 years old in good health and CMV-seronegative.

The V gene is TRBV28, the J gene TRBJ1-1; tentative D call: TRBD1 (6 bases). Trimming cost V 2 bases and J 4 bases, with 17 bases left between them. The CDR3 has 16 residues. Germline V gene lookup returns CDR1 MDHEN and CDR2 SYDVKM. CDR3 in DNA: TGTGCCAGCAGTTTAGGTATAGCGGGGGGCTTCACTGAAGCTTTCTTT. Protein product: CASSLGIAGGFTEAFF.

V and J are TRBV5-1 and TRBJ2-3, with a weak D call TRBD1 (6 bases). Trimming shortened V by 0 bases and J by 3 bases, and 8 bases separated the two germline ends. The CDR3 consists of 14 residues. The V gene's germline CDR1 is SGHRS and CDR2 YFSETQ. The CDR3 loop reads CASSLDRVTDTQYF. DNA of the CDR3: TGCGCCAGCAGCTTGGACAGGGTTACAGATACGCAGTATTTT.

The sample holds one count of this clone. The chain uses TRBV5-1 and TRBJ2-3, with 9 bases lining up with TRBD2. The CDR3 is 15 amino acids. With V trimmed by 3 bases and J by 4 bases, 6 bases remained unmatched. CDR1 is SGHRS, CDR2 YFSETQ, per germline. The CDR3 sequence is CASSSLAGEADTQYF. CDR3 bases: TGCGCCAGCAGCTCTTTAGCGGGAGAGGCAGATACGCAGTATTTT.

The V call is TRBV7-6, the J call TRBJ2-1, with 8 bases lining up with TRBD2. The V gene end was trimmed by 0 bases and the J gene end by 3 bases; junction bases not matched to a gene: 16. CDR1 SGHVS and CDR2 FNYEAQ come from the germline V gene. This CDR3 spans 20 amino acids. The CDR3 DNA follows: TGTGCCAGCAGCTTAGCGAGATCTCAAGCGGGAGCCCACATCTACAATGAGCAGTTCTTC. Its translation: CASSLARSQAGAHIYNEQFF.

The chain recombines TRBV6-1 with TRBJ1-1; D perhaps matches TRBD1 (6 bases). Deletions cut 2 bases from V and 5 bases from J, with 15 bases between. The CDR3 length is 15 residues. Germline V lookup: CDR1 MNHNS, CDR2 SASEGT. The CDR3 DNA sequence: TGTGCCAGCAGTGAAATGGGCAGGGGATGGACTGAAGCTTTCTTT. Translation: CASSEMGRGWTEAFF.

The chain uses TRBV6-1 and TRBJ2-7; D is ambiguous. This CDR3 contains 16 residues. Trimming removed 2 bases from V and 1 base from J, with 15 bases in between. The germline V gene encodes CDR1 MNHNS and CDR2 SASEGT. The CDR3 sequence is CASSEPVQSWSYEQYF. Written as DNA, the CDR3 is TGTGCCAGCAGTGAACCTGTACAGTCTTGGTCCTACGAGCAGTACTTC.

This chain joins TRBV30 and TRBJ2-5, with 9 bases aligning to TRBD2. Matching the DNA end better, TRBJ2-7 makes the J call doubtful. Per germline, CDR1 GTSNPN and CDR2 SVGIG (reference sequence). The CDR3 consists of 14 residues. CDR3 nucleotides: TGTGCCTGGAAAAAGGCTAGCGGGATGTACGAGCAGTACTTC. This translates into CAWKKASGMYEQYF.

The chain joins TRBV11-2 to TRBJ2-2, with D possibly TRBD1 on 5 matching bases. Looked up from germline, CDR1 is SGHAT and CDR2 is FQNNGV. The V gene lost 3 bases and the J gene lost 4 bases, with 12 bases spanning the gap. CDR3 length: 15 amino acids. The CDR3 loop is CASSFLQGSTGELFF. CDR3 DNA sequence: TGTGCCAGCAGCTTTCTGCAGGGATCCACCGGGGAGCTGTTTTTT.

The chain combines TRBV4-2 with TRBJ2-7; D not certain. Looked up from germline, CDR1 is LGHNA and CDR2 is YNFKEQ. Trimming took off 2 bases at V and 2 bases at J, with 7 bases between the two ends. The CDR3 loop spans 13 amino acids. In nucleotides, the CDR3 is TGTGCCAGCAGCCAACTTAGTACCTACGAGCAGTACTTC. This codes for CASSQLSTYEQYF.

The chain combines TRBV11-2 with TRBJ2-3, with D possibly matching TRBD1 (6 bases). Trimming pared 9 bases from V and 1 base from J, leaving 20 bases between. The CDR3 consists of 16 residues. Germline V gene lookup returns CDR1 SGHAT and CDR2 FQNNGV. DNA for the CDR3: TGTGCCAGTTGCGTAAACCGGGACACCCGCACAGATACGCAGTATTTT. Translation gives CASCVNRDTRTDTQYF. Variable domain in full (rest from reference TRBV11-2 and TRBJ2-3): EAGVAQSPRYKIIEKRQSVAFWCNPISGHATLYWYQQILGQGPKLLIQFQNNGVVDDSQLPKDRFSAERLKGVDSTLKIQPAKLEDSAVYLCASCVNRDTRTDTQYFGPGTRLTVL.